This T cell receptor beta chain emerged from a study of blood T cell repertoires in COVID-19. On the study more broadly: The samples span acute and convalescent COVID-19 from the United States, Italy and Spain. From T cells, B-cell-depleted T cells, or PBMCs came the material, which was cDNA or gDNA.

Germline V gene lookup returns CDR1 GTSNPN and CDR2 SVGIG (reference sequence). With 2 bases removed from V and 3 bases from J, the gap between germline ends came to 8 bases. The CDR3 extends over 13 amino acids. Libraries were prepared by immunoSEQ multiplex PCR; TCRdb keeps only in-frame clonotypes and omits some of them. The sample lists about 68,000 clones, approximately 86% occurring once. The rearrangement uses TRBV30 and TRBJ1-5, with D hard to call. This clonotype was sampled from a man aged 50-59 years with acute or convalescent COVID-19. The specimen was peripheral blood. The CDR3 nucleotides are TGTGCCTGGAGTAACGGTCTCAATCAGCCCCAGCATTTT. It translates to CAWSNGLNQPQHF. The entire variable domain, with the rest obtained from reference TRBV30 and TRBJ1-5, is as follows: SQTIHQWPATLVQPVGSPLSLECTVEGTSNPNLYWYRQAAGRGLQLLFYSVGIGQISSEVPQNLSASRPQDRQFILSSKKLLLSDSGFYLCAWSNGLNQPQHFGDGTRLSIL.